The 21 T cell receptor beta chains given below trace back to one sample, sequenced in a study of response to subunit inactivated influenza vaccine. TCRdb passed the RT-PCR reads through MiXCR, listing each CDR3 protein once. The sample has a few hundred thousand distinct CDR3 sequences; about 10% are singletons. The input for sequencing was PBMCs from blood, taken roughly 48 days after vaccination. These receptors came from a man in his fifties who received an inactivated influenza vaccine.

This clonotype was counted between two and nine times. The chain uses TRBV5-5 and TRBJ1-2; unclear D gene. Germline values: CDR1 SGHKS, CDR2 YYEKEE (reference sequence). The CDR3 is 14 residues long. V was pared by 3 bases and J by 2 bases, with 11 bases between. DNA of the CDR3: TGTGCCAGCAGCTCTGGGTTGGGGAACTATGGCTACACCTTC. Its protein is CASSSGLGNYGYTF.

The chain recombines TRBV28 with TRBJ2-7; D not resolved. The germline V and J ends were trimmed by 4 bases and 4 bases, with 11 bases remaining between them. The CDR3 consists of 13 residues. Per germline, CDR1 MDHEN and CDR2 SYDVKM. CDR3 sequence reads: CASSSGSFYEQYF. The CDR3 coding sequence is TGTGCCAGCAGTTCCGGGTCCTTTTACGAGCAGTACTTC.

This clonotype has just a few counts. The chain recombines TRBV3-1 with TRBJ2-3; 11 nucleotides agree with TRBD2. The J segment lost 2 bases and the V segment lost 3 bases, leaving 7 bases of the junction unmatched. The CDR3 extends over 17 amino acids. Germline lookup yields CDR1 LGHDT and CDR2 YNNKEL (reference sequence). Here the CDR3 DNA reads TGTGCCAGCAGCCATATGGGACTAGCGGACCACACAGATACGCAGTATTTT. Translated: CASSHMGLADHTDTQYF.

The rearrangement links TRBV4-1 to TRBJ2-1, with D maybe TRBD1 (6 bases). Trimming took 1 base from V and 10 from J, leaving 11 bases between them. Germline CDR1 MGHRA, CDR2 YSYEKL. The CDR3 contains 13 residues. The CDR3 loop is CASSQVGHGEQFF. The CDR3 DNA follows: TGCGCCAGCAGCCAAGTGGGACATGGGGAGCAGTTCTTC.

V and J are TRBV10-3 and TRBJ2-7; tentatively, D is TRBD1 (6 bases). Trimming removed 4 bases from V and 3 bases from J, with 16 bases in between. Looked up from germline, CDR1 is ENHRY and CDR2 is SYGVKD. The length of the CDR3 is 15 residues. The CDR3 sequence: CAISGQASSNYEQYF. The CDR3 bases are TGTGCCATCAGTGGACAGGCCTCGAGCAACTACGAGCAGTACTTC.

This clonotype has only a few counts. The V and J genes are TRBV20-1 and TRBJ2-3; possibly TRBD2 for D (5 bases). The CDR3 has 13 amino acids. Germline V gives CDR1 DFQATT, CDR2 SNEGSKA (reference sequence). The V and J ends lost 1 base and 2 bases respectively, with 7 bases between them. The CDR3 protein is CSARGLITDTQYF. The CDR3 bases are TGCAGTGCTAGAGGACTAATCACAGATACGCAGTATTTT.

Many counts were recorded for this clonotype. The rearrangement uses TRBV20-1 and TRBJ2-7; 7 bases are shared with TRBD1. The V segment lost 6 bases and the J segment 0 bases; nucleotides outside the gene matches: 5. Germline V CDR1 and CDR2: DFQATT, SNEGSKA (reference sequence). This CDR3 contains 13 residues. CDR3 nucleotides: TGCAGTGCCCGGGGACAGAGCTCCTACGAGCAGTACTTC. As protein: CSARGQSSYEQYF.

The V gene is TRBV3-1, the J gene TRBJ2-7, with 7 bases aligning to TRBD1. The V and J ends lost 0 bases and 0 bases, in that order; junction bases with no gene match: 5. Germline assignment: CDR1 LGHDT and CDR2 YNNKEL (reference sequence). The CDR3 length is 16 residues. The CDR3 here is CASSQDTGVSSYEQYF. CDR3 in DNA: TGTGCCAGCAGCCAAGATACAGGGGTAAGCTCCTACGAGCAGTACTTC.

The chain links TRBV9 to TRBJ2-3; D uncertain. This CDR3 contains 16 residues. Germline V gene sequence: CDR1 SGDLS, CDR2 YYNGEE. The germline V and J ends were trimmed by 0 bases and 0 bases, with 11 bases remaining between them. CDR3 DNA: TGTGCCAGCAGCGTAGGGGTTAAAACTAGCACAGATACGCAGTATTTT. Its translation is CASSVGVKTSTDTQYF.

This clonotype was found a few times. J is TRBJ1-5 and V is TRBV20-1; TRBD1 is a possible D gene (5 bases). Per the germline V gene, CDR1 is DFQATT and CDR2 is SNEGSKA (reference sequence). The germline V and J ends were trimmed by 6 bases and 0 bases, with 15 bases remaining between them. The CDR3 contains 15 residues. CDR3 residues: CSAPDGGYSNQPQHF. The CDR3 nucleotides read TGCAGTGCCCCGGACGGGGGATATAGCAATCAGCCCCAGCATTTT.

The chain couples TRBV7-9 to TRBJ2-3; D possibly corresponds to TRBD1 (5 bases). The CDR3 extends over 14 amino acids. Germline-derived CDR1 and CDR2 are SEHNR and FQNEAQ (reference sequence). The V and J ends lost 4 bases and 2 bases respectively, with 10 bases between them. CDR3 region: CASSSRTYTDTQYF. The CDR3 DNA follows: TGTGCCAGCAGCTCCCGGACATACACAGATACGCAGTATTTT.

This clonotype was counted a few times. The chain uses TRBV20-1 and TRBJ1-6; 7 nucleotides agree with TRBD1. Trimming at V came to 2 bases and at J to 7 bases, leaving 8 bases not matched to a gene. This CDR3 is 15 amino acids long. CDR1 is DFQATT, CDR2 SNEGSKA, per germline (reference sequence). CDR3 sequence reads: CSARKGAEKNSPLHF. CDR3 nucleotide sequence: TGCAGTGCTAGAAAGGGGGCAGAGAAAAATTCACCCCTCCACTTT.

At least ten counts were recorded for this clonotype. This chain joins TRBV20-1 and TRBJ2-5, with D unresolved. V lost 1 base, J lost 5 bases, and 8 bases lay in between. From germline, CDR1 is DFQATT and CDR2 SNEGSKA (reference sequence). CDR3 size: 12 residues. The CDR3: CSARGGGETQYF. The CDR3 nucleotides read TGCAGTGCTAGAGGCGGTGGTGAGACCCAGTACTTC.

The chain joins TRBV6-2 or TRBV6-3 to TRBJ2-7; 8 bases map to TRBD1. The CDR3 spans 15 residues. Germline V gives CDR1 MNHEY, CDR2 SVGEGT. V was pared by 4 bases and J by 10 bases, with 15 bases of the junction left unmatched. This CDR3 reads CASSLPGQDFSLQYF. In DNA form, the CDR3 reads TGTGCCAGCAGTTTGCCGGGACAGGACTTCTCCCTCCAGTACTTC.

This clonotype was seen a handful of times. The CDR3 region has the DNA TGTGCCAGCAGCGCCCGGGACTATACTAGCACAGATACGCAGTATTTT. Its translation is CASSARDYTSTDTQYF. The rearrangement uses TRBV9 and TRBJ2-3; TRBD2 agrees at 7 bases. The CDR3 covers 16 residues. CDR1 and CDR2 from the germline V gene are SGDLS and YYNGEE. Unmatched junction bases numbered 7, after V lost 3 bases and J lost 0 bases.

This clonotype was recorded once. The J gene is TRBJ2-5, the V gene TRBV10-3; TRBD2 matches 10 bases. There are 16 residues in the CDR3. Trimming at V came to 3 bases and at J to 3 bases, leaving 7 bases not matched to a gene. CDR1 ENHRY and CDR2 SYGVKD come from the germline V gene. DNA for the CDR3: TGTGCCATCAGTGACCCTAGCGGGGGCCACAAAGAGACCCAGTACTTC. Translating gives CAISDPSGGHKETQYF.

The J gene is TRBJ1-6, the V gene TRBV4-1; D is undetermined. Germline V gives CDR1 MGHRA, CDR2 YSYEKL. Trimming stripped 1 base from V and 13 bases from J, with 8 bases between. The CDR3 covers 12 residues. The CDR3 protein is CASSQGIYPLHF. CDR3 sequence (DNA): TGCGCCAGCAGCCAAGGGATCTATCCCCTCCACTTT.

The gene calls are TRBV11-2 and TRBJ2-6; D not certain. The V end lost 6 bases, the J end lost 0 bases, and 21 bases lay between the germline ends. CDR1 and CDR2 (germline): SGHAT, FQNNGV. CDR3 length equals 19 residues. In DNA, the CDR3 is TGTGCCAGCAGATCGATTAGTAGGGCCATGTCCTCTGGGGCCAACGTCCTGACTTTC. It is translated as CASRSISRAMSSGANVLTF. Full variable domain (missing parts from reference TRBV11-2 and TRBJ2-6): EAGVAQSPRYKIIEKRQSVAFWCNPISGHATLYWYQQILGQGPKLLIQFQNNGVVDDSQLPKDRFSAERLKGVDSTLKIQPAKLEDSAVYLCASRSISRAMSSGANVLTFGAGSRLTVL.

Ten or more counts support this clonotype. The rearrangement links TRBV6-1 to TRBJ2-7, with D possibly being TRBD2 (5 bases). Trimming stripped 6 bases from V and 2 bases from J, with 17 bases between. This CDR3 region has 15 residues. Germline loops: CDR1 MNHNS, CDR2 SASEGT. CDR3 DNA sequence: TGTGCCAGCAGCTCGACCGGGAAAAAAGCCTACGAGCAGTACTTC. Translation: CASSSTGKKAYEQYF.

The rearrangement joins TRBV24-1 to TRBJ2-7; 7 positions match TRBD2. Germline V gives CDR1 KGHDR, CDR2 SFDVKD. The CDR3 contains 13 residues. Losses at the gene ends were 7 bases for V and 4 bases for J; bases not matched to a gene: 6. This CDR3 is CATRSGEGYEQYF. The DNA for the CDR3 is TGTGCCACCAGGAGCGGGGAAGGGTACGAGCAGTACTTC.

V and J are TRBV7-3 and TRBJ2-3; 11 bases match TRBD2. The V and J ends lost 5 bases and 6 bases, in that order; junction bases with no gene match: 4. The CDR3 is 14 amino acids. CDR1 and CDR2 from the germline V gene are SGHTA and FQGTGA. CDR3 in amino acids: CASSRSSGRDTQYF. CDR3 nucleotides: TGTGCCAGCAGCAGGTCTAGCGGGAGGGATACGCAGTATTTT.